Ten or more counts support the clone carrying this TCR beta chain. What it binds is unknown. TCRdb reprocessed the reads with MiXCR, giving one entry per CDR3 protein. The table has under 250,000 distinct CDR3 sequences, around 12% seen once. The entry originates in a study of T cell repertoires in cytomegalovirus infection. Turning to the study itself: Through public TCR beta signatures, both CMV infection and matching HLA type were indicated.

Study outcomes and limitations: Pooled public TCR beta family frequency picked out CMV carriers with the relevant HLA. HLA-C-restricted CMV-specific TCR beta clonotypes were dominant in the ex vivo response.

The CDR3 contains 16 residues. The V end lost 6 bases, the J end lost 0 bases, and 17 bases lay between the germline ends. The germline V gene encodes CDR1 MNHEY and CDR2 SVGAGI. The receptor's source is a human donor in good health (CMV status not recorded). Some clones in this sample may be carry-over from other donors' samples. The sequencing sample was made of PBMCs. V and J are TRBV6-5 and TRBJ1-1, with D unresolved. The CDR3 is CASRNKGVGLNTEAFF. CDR3 DNA: TGTGCCAGCAGGAACAAGGGAGTGGGCTTGAACACTGAAGCTTTCTTT.